This TCR beta chain was sequenced in a study of blood T cell repertoires in COVID-19. Germline V gene sequence: CDR1 SGHTA, CDR2 FQGNSA. The CDR3 extends over 13 amino acids. Between the trimmed V and J ends, which lost 3 bases and 4 bases, there was a span of 9 bases. This table comes from immunoSEQ multiplex PCR, and its TCRdb copy is limited to in-frame clones, with some not included. The profile shows 250,000 or so clones, almost 85% of them singletons. This TCR came from a woman over 75 with acute or convalescent COVID-19. This rearrangement joins TRBV7-2 to TRBJ1-1; D may be TRBD1 (5 bases). Sequencing was done on a sample of peripheral blood. This CDR3 is CASSFGGGTEAFF. The CDR3 nucleotides read TGTGCCAGCAGCTTCGGGGGTGGCACTGAAGCTTTCTTT.